This note documents a single T cell receptor beta chain sequence. This specimen comes from a study of blood T cell repertoires in COVID-19. Study-level background: Whether acute or convalescent, the COVID-19 samples came from the United States, Italy and Spain. Sample material is recorded as cDNA or gDNA derived from T cells, B-cell-depleted T cells, or PBMCs.

In germline, CDR1 is MGHDK, CDR2 SYGVNS. V was cut by 5 bases and J by 4 bases, with 14 bases left in between. The CDR3 spans 14 residues. Authors' analysis steps: The assay estimated nucleated cells by amplifying reference gene primers. Libraries were prepared by immunoSEQ multiplex PCR; TCRdb keeps only in-frame clonotypes and omits some of them. The V and J calls and clone size are taken from that table; D and trimming were inferred from the DNA. The table lists 40,000 to 50,000 clones, around 90% of them singletons. Sample: peripheral blood. The genes are TRBV25-1 and TRBJ1-2, with no clear D. This sequence originates from a man between 60 and 75 years old with acute or convalescent COVID-19. The CDR3 is CASSSSLAAYGYTF. CDR3 DNA sequence: TGTGCCAGCAGTTCCTCCTTGGCTGCCTATGGCTACACCTTC.